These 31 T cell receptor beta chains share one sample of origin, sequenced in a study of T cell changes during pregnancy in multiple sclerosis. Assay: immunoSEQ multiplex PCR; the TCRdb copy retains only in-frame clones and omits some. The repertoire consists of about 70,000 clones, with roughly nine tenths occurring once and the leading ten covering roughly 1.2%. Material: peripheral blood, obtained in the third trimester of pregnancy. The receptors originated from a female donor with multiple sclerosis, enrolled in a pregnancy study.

The CDR3 loop is CASSIQGAGDTQYF. The CDR3 DNA follows: TGTGCCAGTAGTATCCAGGGAGCGGGAGATACGCAGTATTTT. The J gene is TRBJ2-3, the V gene TRBV19; weak D call: TRBD2 (6 bases). The CDR3 is made up of 14 amino acids. Germline V gene sequence: CDR1 LNHDA, CDR2 SQIVND (reference sequence). V was trimmed by 3 bases and J by 5 bases, leaving 12 bases between them.

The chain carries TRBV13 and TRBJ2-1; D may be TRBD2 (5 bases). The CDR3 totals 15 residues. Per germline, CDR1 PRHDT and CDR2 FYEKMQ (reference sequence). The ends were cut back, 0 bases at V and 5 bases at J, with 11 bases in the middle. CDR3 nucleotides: TGTGCCAGCAGCTTAGGTGAGCAAGCGGACAATGAGCAGTTCTTC. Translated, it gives CASSLGEQADNEQFF.

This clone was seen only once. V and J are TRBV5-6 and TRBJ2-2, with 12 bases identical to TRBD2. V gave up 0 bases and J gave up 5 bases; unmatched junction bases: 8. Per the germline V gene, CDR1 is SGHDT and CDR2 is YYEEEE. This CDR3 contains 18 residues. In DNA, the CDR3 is TGTGCCAGCAGCTTGGAACTAGCGGGAGGCAGGTGGACCGGGGAGCTGTTTTTT. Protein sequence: CASSLELAGGRWTGELFF.

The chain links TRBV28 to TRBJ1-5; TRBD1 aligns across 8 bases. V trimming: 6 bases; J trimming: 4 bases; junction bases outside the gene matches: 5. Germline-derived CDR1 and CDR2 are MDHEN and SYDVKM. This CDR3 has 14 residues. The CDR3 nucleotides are TGTGCCAGCAGACCAGGGGGCCAGAATCAGCCCCAGCATTTT. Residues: CASRPGGQNQPQHF. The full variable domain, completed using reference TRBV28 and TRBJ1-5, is DVKVTQSSRYLVKRTGEKVFLECVQDMDHENMFWYRQDPGLGLRLIYFSYDVKMKEKGDIPEGYSVSREKKERFSLILESASTNQTSMYLCASRPGGQNQPQHFGDGTRLSIL.

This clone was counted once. DNA for the CDR3: TGTGCCAGCAGCTTAGGGGGGACCGGGAGCACCGGGGAGCTGTTTTTT. This gives the protein CASSLGGTGSTGELFF. This chain connects TRBV7-2 to TRBJ2-2, with a weak D call TRBD2 (6 bases). There are 16 residues in the CDR3. The V end was cut by 1 base, the J end by 4 bases, with 13 bases between. Germline CDR1 SGHTA, CDR2 FQGNSA.

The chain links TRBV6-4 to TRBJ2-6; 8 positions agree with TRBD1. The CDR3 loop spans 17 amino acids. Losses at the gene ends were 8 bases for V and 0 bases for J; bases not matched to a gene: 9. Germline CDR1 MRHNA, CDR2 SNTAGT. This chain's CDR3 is CASGSDREPSGANVLTF. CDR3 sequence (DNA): TGTGCCAGCGGGTCGGACAGGGAACCCTCTGGGGCCAACGTCCTGACTTTC.

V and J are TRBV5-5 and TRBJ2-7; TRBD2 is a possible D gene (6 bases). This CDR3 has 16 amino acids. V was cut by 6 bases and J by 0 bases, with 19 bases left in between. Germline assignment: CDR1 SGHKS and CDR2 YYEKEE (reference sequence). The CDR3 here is CASIPGLTSSSYEQYF. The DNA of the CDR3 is TGTGCCAGCATCCCGGGACTTACATCTAGCTCCTACGAGCAGTACTTC.

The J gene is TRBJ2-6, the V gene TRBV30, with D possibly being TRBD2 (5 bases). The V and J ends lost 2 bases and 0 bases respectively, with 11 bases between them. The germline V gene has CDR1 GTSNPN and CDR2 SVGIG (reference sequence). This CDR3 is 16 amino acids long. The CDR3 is CAWSPLGVSGANVLTF. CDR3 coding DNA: TGTGCCTGGAGTCCCCTCGGGGTCTCTGGGGCCAACGTCCTGACTTTC.

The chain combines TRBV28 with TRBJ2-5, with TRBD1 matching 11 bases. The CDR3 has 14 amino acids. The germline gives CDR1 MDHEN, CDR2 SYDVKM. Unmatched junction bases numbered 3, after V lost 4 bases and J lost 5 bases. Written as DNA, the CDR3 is TGTGCCAGCAGTTGGGACAGGGGGGAGGAGACCCAGTACTTC. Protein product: CASSWDRGEETQYF.

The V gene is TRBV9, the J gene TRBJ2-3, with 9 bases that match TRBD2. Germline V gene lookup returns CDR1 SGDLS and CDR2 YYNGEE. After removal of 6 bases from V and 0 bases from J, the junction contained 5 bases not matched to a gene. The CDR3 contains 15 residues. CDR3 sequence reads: CASTPSGKSTDTQYF. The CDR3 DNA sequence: TGTGCCAGCACCCCTAGCGGGAAGAGCACAGATACGCAGTATTTT.

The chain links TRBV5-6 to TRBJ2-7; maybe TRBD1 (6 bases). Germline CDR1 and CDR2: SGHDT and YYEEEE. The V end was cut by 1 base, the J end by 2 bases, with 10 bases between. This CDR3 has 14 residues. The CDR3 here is CASSLIRTAYEQYF. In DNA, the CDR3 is TGTGCCAGCAGCTTGATCAGGACAGCCTACGAGCAGTACTTC.

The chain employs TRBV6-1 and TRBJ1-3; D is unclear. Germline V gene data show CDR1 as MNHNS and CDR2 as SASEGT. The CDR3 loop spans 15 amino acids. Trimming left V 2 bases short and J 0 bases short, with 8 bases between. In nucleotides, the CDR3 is TGTGCCAGCAGTGAATCCAGTGTCTCTGGAAACACCATATATTTT. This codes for CASSESSVSGNTIYF.

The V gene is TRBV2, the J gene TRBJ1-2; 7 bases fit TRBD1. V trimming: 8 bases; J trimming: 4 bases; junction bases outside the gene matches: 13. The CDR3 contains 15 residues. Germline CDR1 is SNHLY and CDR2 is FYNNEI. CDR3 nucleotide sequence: TGTGCCAGCGTCGAGGACAGGAGAGAGCTCTATGGCTACACCTTC. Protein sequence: CASVEDRRELYGYTF.

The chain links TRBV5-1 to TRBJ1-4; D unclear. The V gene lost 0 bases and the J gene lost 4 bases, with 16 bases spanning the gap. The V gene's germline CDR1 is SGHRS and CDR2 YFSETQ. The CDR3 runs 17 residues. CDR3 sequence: CASSLGGYRAGNEKLFF. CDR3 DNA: TGCGCCAGCAGCTTGGGCGGCTACAGAGCGGGTAATGAAAAACTGTTTTTT.

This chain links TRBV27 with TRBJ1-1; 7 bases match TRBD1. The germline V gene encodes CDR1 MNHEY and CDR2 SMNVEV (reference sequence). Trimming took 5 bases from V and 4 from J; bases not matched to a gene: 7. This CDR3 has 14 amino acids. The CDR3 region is CASSVHRGFTEAFF. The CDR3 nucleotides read TGTGCCAGCAGTGTCCACAGGGGTTTCACTGAAGCTTTCTTT.

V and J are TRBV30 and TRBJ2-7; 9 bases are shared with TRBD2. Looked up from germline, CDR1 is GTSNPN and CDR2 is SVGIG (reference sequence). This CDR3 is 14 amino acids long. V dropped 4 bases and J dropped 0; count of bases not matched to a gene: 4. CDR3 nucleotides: TGTGCCTGGACCTCACTAGCGGGCTCCTACGAGCAGTACTTC. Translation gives CAWTSLAGSYEQYF.

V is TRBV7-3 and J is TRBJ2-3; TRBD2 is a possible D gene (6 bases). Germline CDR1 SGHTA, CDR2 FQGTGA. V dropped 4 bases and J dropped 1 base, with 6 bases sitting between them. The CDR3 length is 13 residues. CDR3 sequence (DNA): TGTGCCAGCAGCTCTAGCGGCACAGATACGCAGTATTTT. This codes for CASSSSGTDTQYF.

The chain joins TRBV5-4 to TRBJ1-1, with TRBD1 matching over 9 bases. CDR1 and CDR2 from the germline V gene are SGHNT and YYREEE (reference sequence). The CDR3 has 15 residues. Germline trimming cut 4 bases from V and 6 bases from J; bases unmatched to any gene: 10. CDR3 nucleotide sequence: TGTGCCAGCAGCCGGAATGCGGACAGGGGCGCTGAAGCTTTCTTT. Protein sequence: CASSRNADRGAEAFF.

CDR3 residues: CASSLYSQKETQYF. The CDR3 DNA reads TGTGCCAGCAGCTTATACAGCCAGAAAGAGACCCAGTACTTC. This chain joins TRBV7-2 and TRBJ2-5; no definite D call. V dropped 2 bases and J dropped 3 bases, with 10 bases sitting between them. Germline V gene lookup returns CDR1 SGHTA and CDR2 FQGNSA. CDR3 length: 14 amino acids.

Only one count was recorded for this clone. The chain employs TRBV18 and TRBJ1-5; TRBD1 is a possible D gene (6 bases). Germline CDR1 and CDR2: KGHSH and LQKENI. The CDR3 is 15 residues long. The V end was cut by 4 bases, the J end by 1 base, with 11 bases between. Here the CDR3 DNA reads TGTGCCAGCTCACGGGGACAATGGAGCAATCAGCCCCAGCATTTT. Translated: CASSRGQWSNQPQHF.

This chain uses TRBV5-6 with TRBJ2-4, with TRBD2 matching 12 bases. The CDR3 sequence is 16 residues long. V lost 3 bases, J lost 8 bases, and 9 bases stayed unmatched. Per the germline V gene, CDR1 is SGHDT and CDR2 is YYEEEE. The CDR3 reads CASSWTLAGGGDIQYF. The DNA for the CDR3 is TGTGCCAGCAGCTGGACACTAGCGGGAGGTGGTGACATTCAGTACTTC.

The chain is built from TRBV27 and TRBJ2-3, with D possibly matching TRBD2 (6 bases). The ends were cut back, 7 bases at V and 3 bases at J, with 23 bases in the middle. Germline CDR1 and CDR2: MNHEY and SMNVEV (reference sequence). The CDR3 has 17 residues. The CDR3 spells CASTPLQGGGRTDTQYF. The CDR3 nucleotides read TGTGCCAGCACTCCTCTCCAGGGTGGGGGGAGAACAGATACGCAGTATTTT.

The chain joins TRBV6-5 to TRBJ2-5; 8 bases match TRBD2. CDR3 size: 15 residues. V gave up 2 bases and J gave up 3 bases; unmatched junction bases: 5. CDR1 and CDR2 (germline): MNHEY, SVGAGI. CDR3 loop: CASSYVRGGKETQYF. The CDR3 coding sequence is TGTGCCAGCAGTTACGTCCGGGGGGGAAAAGAGACCCAGTACTTC.

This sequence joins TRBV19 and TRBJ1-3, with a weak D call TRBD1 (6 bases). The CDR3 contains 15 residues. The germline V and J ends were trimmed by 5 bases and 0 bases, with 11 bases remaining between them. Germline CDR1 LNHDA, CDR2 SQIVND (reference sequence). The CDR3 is CASSSQQGSGNTIYF. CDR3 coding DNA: TGTGCCAGTAGTTCCCAACAGGGCTCTGGAAACACCATATATTTT.

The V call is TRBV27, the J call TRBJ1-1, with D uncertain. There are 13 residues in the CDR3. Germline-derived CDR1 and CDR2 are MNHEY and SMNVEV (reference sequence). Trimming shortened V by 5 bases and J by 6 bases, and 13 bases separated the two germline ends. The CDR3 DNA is TGTGCCAGCAGTCATGGTCCAAGCGCTGAAGCTTTCTTT. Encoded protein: CASSHGPSAEAFF.

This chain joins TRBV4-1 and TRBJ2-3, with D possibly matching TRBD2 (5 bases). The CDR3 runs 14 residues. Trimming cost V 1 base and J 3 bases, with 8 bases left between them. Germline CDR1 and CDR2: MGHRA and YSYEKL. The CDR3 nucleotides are TGCGCCAGCAGCCAAGGGACTTCAACAGATACGCAGTATTTT. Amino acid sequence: CASSQGTSTDTQYF.

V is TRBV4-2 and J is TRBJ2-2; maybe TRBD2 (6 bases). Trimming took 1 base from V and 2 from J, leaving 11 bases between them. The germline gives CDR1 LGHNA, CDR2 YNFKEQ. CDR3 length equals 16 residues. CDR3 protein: CASSQVASENTGELFF. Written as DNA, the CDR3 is TGTGCCAGCAGCCAAGTGGCTAGCGAAAACACCGGGGAGCTGTTTTTT.

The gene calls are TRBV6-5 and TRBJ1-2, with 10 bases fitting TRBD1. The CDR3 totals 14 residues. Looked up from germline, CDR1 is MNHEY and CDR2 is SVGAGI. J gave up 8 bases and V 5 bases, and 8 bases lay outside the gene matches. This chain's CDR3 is CASSRTGGSGGYTF. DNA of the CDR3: TGTGCCAGCAGTAGGACAGGGGGATCGGGAGGCTACACCTTC.

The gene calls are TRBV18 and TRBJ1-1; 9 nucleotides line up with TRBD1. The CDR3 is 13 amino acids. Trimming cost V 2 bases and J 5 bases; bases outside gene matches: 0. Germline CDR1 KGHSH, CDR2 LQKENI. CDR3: CASSPGTGTEAFF. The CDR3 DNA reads TGTGCCAGCTCACCAGGGACAGGGACTGAAGCTTTCTTT.

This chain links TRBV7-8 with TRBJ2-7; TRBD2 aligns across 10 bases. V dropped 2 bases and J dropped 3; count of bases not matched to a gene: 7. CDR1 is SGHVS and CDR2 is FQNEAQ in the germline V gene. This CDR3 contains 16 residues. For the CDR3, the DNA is TGTGCCAGCAGCTTATCCCTAGCGGGAGCCTTCTACGAGCAGTACTTC. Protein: CASSLSLAGAFYEQYF.

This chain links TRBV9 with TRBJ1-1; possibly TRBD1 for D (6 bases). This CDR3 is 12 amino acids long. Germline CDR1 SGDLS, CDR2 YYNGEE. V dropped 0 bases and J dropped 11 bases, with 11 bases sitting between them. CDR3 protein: CASSVGGHEAFF. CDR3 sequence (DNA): TGTGCCAGCAGCGTAGGGGGACACGAGGCTTTCTTT.